The present TCR beta chain was sequenced within a study of cytomegalovirus exposure and HLA in healthy donors. Study-level points and caveats: It was assumed in the presence/absence analyses that sequencing depth was roughly uniform across donors. Listed as cytomegalovirus-associated were about 160 TCR beta chains. The authors later found TCR association rates varying by HLA locus, with DRB1 most and HLA-C fewest. A missense DCLRE1C variant was associated with V- and J-gene trimming of TCR beta chains in a later analysis, and an independent cohort replicated the association.

With 60 Vbeta and 13 Jbeta primers, the PCR was carried out. Here immunoSEQ multiplex PCR was the method, and the copy in TCRdb shows in-frame clones only, minus some. The sample carries 130,000 to 150,000 clones, about two thirds recorded once. As concerns this clone: The target antigen is unknown. This sample also contains other DNA sequences that code for the same CDR3.

The ends were cut back, 5 bases at V and 8 bases at J, with 13 bases in the middle. Germline V gene lookup returns CDR1 SEHNR and CDR2 FQNEAQ (reference sequence). There are 13 residues in the CDR3. The chain uses TRBV7-9 and TRBJ2-1; tentative D call: TRBD2 (6 bases). The source of this sequence is a young woman in good health and CMV-seronegative. Sequencing input: PBMCs. DNA for the CDR3: TGTGCCAGCAGCCTTGCGGGCGGGGATGAGCAGTTCTTC. This translates into CASSLAGGDEQFF. The full variable domain, with the rest looked up from reference TRBV7-9 and TRBJ2-1, is DTGVSQNPRHKITKRGQNVTFRCDPISEHNRLYWYRQTLGQGPEFLTYFQNEAQLEKSRLLSDRFSAERPKGSFSTLEIQRTEQGDSAMYLCASSLAGGDEQFFGPGTRLTVL.